One sample yielded the 7 T cell receptor beta chains listed below, sequenced in a study of T cell changes during pregnancy in multiple sclerosis. Profiled with immunoSEQ multiplex PCR; TCRdb holds only in-frame clones, not every one. In the table there are 34,000 or so clones, almost 90% of which are singletons. This specimen was CD8+ T cells from peripheral blood mononuclear cells, taken after pregnancy. The receptors derive from a female donor with multiple sclerosis, enrolled in a pregnancy study.

In this sample, this clone turned up once. The chain employs TRBV9 and TRBJ1-1; D might be TRBD1 (6 bases). The CDR3 runs 14 residues. V lost 0 bases to trimming and J lost 1 base, with 7 bases between them. Germline loops: CDR1 SGDLS, CDR2 YYNGEE. The CDR3 DNA reads as TGTGCCAGCAGCGTAGAGGGACAGAACACTGAAGCTTTCTTT. Its protein product is CASSVEGQNTEAFF. Variable domain in full (rest from reference TRBV9 and TRBJ1-1): DSGVTQTPKHLITATGQRVTLRCSPRSGDLSVYWYQQSLDQGLQFLIQYYNGEERAKGNILERFSAQQFPDLHSELNLSSLELGDSALYFCASSVEGQNTEAFFGQGTRLTVV.

This chain joins TRBV5-6 and TRBJ1-1, with 7 bases aligning to TRBD1. This CDR3 is 15 amino acids long. Trimming cost V 5 bases and J 5 bases; bases outside gene matches: 12. Per the germline V gene, CDR1 is SGHDT and CDR2 is YYEEEE. Here the CDR3 reads CASRGNLGQVTEAFF. For the CDR3, the DNA is TGTGCCAGCAGGGGGAATCTAGGACAGGTAACTGAAGCTTTCTTT.

This rearrangement joins TRBV29-1 to TRBJ2-4, with D possibly being TRBD2 (8 bases). CDR1 and CDR2 (germline): SQVTM, ANQGSEA. The V end was cut by 6 bases, the J end by 8 bases, with 20 bases between. The CDR3 sequence is 14 residues long. The CDR3 DNA reads TGCAGCGTCCCCGGGGGGGACAGAGGATACATTCAGTACTTC. It translates to CSVPGGDRGYIQYF.

This chain uses TRBV9 with TRBJ2-3, with 12 bases fitting TRBD2. J was trimmed by 1 base and V by 3 bases; bases with no gene match: 3. CDR1 is SGDLS, CDR2 YYNGEE, per germline. This CDR3 has 16 residues. This CDR3 reads CASSASGGAGTDTQYF. The DNA for the CDR3 is TGTGCCAGCAGCGCTAGCGGGGGGGCAGGCACAGATACGCAGTATTTT.

The chain employs TRBV29-1 and TRBJ1-3; TRBD1 matches at 9 bases. Germline CDR1 reads SQVTM; CDR2 reads ANQGSEA. The CDR3 is made up of 14 amino acids. Trimming at V came to 7 bases and at J to 4 bases, leaving 8 bases not matched to a gene. This CDR3 is CSAAGQGPGNTIYF. The CDR3 nucleotides read TGCAGCGCCGCGGGACAGGGCCCCGGAAACACCATATATTTT.

This chain links TRBV4-1 with TRBJ1-1, with 8 bases lining up with TRBD1. Germline V gene lookup returns CDR1 MGHRA and CDR2 YSYEKL. CDR3 length equals 15 residues. V dropped 4 bases and J dropped 4; count of bases not matched to a gene: 8. The DNA of the CDR3 is TGCGCCAGCAGCCTAGCAGACAGGGGAGGCACTGAAGCTTTCTTT. Encoded protein: CASSLADRGGTEAFF.

V gene TRBV7-2 combines with J gene TRBJ2-3; D might be TRBD1 (5 bases). The CDR3 length is 14 residues. The germline V and J ends were trimmed by 2 bases and 5 bases, with 11 bases remaining between them. Looked up from germline, CDR1 is SGHTA and CDR2 is FQGNSA. The CDR3 spells CASSLIVGRDTQYF. CDR3 in DNA: TGTGCCAGCAGCTTAATCGTGGGGCGAGATACGCAGTATTTT.